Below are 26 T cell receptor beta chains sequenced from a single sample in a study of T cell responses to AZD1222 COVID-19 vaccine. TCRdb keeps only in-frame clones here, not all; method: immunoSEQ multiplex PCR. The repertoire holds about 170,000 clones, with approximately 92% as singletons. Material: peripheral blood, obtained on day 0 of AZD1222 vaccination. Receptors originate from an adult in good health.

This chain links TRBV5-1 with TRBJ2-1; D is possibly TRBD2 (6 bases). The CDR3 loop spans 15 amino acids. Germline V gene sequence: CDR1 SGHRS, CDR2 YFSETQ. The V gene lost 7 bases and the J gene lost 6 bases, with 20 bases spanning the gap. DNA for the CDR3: TGCGCCAGCGAGTTAAAGGAGAGGGGAGGCAATGAGCAGTTCTTC. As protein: CASELKERGGNEQFF.

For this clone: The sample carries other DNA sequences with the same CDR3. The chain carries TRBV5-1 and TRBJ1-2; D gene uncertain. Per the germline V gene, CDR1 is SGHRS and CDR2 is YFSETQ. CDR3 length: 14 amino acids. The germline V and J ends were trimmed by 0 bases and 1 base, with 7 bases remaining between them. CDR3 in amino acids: CASSLGTGNYGYTF. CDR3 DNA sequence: TGCGCCAGCAGCTTGGGTACGGGTAACTATGGCTACACCTTC.

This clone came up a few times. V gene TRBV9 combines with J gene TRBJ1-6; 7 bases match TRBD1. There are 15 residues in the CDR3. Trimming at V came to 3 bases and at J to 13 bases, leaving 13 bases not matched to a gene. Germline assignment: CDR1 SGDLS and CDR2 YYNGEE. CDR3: CASSGFGDSSPPLHF. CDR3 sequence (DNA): TGTGCCAGCAGCGGATTTGGGGACAGCTCACCGCCCCTCCACTTT.

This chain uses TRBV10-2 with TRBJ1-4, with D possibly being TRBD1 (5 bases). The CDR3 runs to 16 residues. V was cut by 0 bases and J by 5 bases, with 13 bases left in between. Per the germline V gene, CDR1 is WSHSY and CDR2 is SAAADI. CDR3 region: CASSESTQGFNEKLFF. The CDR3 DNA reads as TGCGCCAGCAGTGAGTCGACGCAGGGATTCAATGAAAAACTGTTTTTT.

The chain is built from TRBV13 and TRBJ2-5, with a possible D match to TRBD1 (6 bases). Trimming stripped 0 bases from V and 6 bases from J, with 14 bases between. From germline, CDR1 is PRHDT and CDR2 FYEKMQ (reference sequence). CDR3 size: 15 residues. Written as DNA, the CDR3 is TGTGCCAGCAGCTTAGGCTCCACAGGGATGCAGACCCAGTACTTC. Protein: CASSLGSTGMQTQYF.

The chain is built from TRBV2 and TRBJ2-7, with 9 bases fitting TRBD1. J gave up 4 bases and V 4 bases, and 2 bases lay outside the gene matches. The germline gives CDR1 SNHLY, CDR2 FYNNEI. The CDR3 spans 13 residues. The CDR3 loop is CASSVDRGYEQYF. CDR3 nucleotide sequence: TGTGCCAGCAGTGTAGACAGGGGGTACGAGCAGTACTTC.

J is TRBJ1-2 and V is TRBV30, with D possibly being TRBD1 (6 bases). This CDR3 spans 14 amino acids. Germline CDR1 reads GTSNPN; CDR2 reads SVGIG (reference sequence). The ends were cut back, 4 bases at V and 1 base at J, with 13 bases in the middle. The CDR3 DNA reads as TGTGCCTGGAAGGGGGGACACCTTAACTATGGCTACACCTTC. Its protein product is CAWKGGHLNYGYTF.

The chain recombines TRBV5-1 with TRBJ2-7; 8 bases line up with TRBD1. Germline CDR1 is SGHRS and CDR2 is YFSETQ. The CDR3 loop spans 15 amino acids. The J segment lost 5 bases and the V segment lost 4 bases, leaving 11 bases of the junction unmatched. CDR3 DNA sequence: TGCGCCAGCAGCCGGGCGTCACAGGGGGTCCACGAGCAGTACTTC. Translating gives CASSRASQGVHEQYF.

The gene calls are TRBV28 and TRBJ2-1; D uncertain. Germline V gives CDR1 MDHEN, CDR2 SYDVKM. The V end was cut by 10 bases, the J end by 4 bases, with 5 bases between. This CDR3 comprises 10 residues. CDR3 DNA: TGTGCCACCTTTTACAATGAGCAGTTCTTC. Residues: CATFYNEQFF.

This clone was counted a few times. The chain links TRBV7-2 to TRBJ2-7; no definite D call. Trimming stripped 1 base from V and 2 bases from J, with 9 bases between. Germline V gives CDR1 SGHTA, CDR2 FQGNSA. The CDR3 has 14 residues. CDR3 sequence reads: CASSLVELTYEQYF. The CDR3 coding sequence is TGTGCCAGCAGCTTAGTGGAGCTGACCTACGAGCAGTACTTC.

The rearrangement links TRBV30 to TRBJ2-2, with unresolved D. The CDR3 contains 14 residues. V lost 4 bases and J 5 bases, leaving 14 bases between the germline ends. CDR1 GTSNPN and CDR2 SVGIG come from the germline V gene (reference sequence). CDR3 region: CAWNLPAATGELFF. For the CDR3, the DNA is TGTGCCTGGAATCTTCCCGCTGCGACCGGGGAGCTGTTTTTT.

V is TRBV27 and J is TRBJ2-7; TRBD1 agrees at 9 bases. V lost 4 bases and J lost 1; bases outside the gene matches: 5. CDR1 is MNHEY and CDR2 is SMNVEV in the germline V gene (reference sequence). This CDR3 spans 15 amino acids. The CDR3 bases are TGTGCCAGCAGTTGGGCTGGGACAGGGTCCTACGAGCAGTACTTC. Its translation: CASSWAGTGSYEQYF.

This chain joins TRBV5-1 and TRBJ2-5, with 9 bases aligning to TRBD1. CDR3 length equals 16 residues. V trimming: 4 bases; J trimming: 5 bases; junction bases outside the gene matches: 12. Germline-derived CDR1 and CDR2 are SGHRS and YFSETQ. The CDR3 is CASSLNPGTGRETQYF. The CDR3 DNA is TGCGCCAGCAGCCTCAATCCTGGGACAGGGAGGGAGACCCAGTACTTC.

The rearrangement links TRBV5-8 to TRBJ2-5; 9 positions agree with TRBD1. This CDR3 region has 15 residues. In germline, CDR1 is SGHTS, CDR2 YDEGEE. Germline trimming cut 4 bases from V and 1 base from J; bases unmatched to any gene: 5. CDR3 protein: CASSTTGGIQETQYF. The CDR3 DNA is TGTGCCAGCAGCACCACAGGGGGCATCCAAGAGACCCAGTACTTC.

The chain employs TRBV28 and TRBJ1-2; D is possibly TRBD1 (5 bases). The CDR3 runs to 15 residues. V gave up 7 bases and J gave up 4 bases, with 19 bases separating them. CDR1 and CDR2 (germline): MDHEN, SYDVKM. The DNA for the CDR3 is TGTGCCAGCAACCCCGGGACGGCGACTAGCTATGGCTACACCTTC. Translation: CASNPGTATSYGYTF.

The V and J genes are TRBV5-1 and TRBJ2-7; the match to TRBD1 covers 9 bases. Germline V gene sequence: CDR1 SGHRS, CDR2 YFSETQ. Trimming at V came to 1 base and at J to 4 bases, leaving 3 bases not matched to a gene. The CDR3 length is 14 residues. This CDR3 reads CASSLRDRGYEQYF. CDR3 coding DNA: TGCGCCAGCAGCTTGCGTGACAGGGGGTACGAGCAGTACTTC.

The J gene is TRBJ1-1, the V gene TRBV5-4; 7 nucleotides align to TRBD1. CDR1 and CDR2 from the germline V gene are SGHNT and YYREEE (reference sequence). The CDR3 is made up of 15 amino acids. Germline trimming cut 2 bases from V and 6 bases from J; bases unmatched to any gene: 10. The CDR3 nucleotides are TGTGCCAGCAGCTTAGGGGGCACGGCGGCGTCTGAAGCTTTCTTT. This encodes CASSLGGTAASEAFF.

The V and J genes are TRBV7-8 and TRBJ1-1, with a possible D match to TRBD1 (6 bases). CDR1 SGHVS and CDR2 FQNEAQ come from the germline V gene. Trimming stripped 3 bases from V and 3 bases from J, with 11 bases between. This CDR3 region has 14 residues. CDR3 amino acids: CASSFERQDTEAFF. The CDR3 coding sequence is TGTGCCAGCAGCTTCGAAAGACAGGACACTGAAGCTTTCTTT. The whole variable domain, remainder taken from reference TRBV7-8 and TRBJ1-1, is GAGVSQSPRYKVAKRGQDVALRCDPISGHVSLFWYQQALGQGPEFLTYFQNEAQLDKSGLPSDRFFAERPEGSVSTLKIQRTQQEDSAVYLCASSFERQDTEAFFGQGTRLTVV.

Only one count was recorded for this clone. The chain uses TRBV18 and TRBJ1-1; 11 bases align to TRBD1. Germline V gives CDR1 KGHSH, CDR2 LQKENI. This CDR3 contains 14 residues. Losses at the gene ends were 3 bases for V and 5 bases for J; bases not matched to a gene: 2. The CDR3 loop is CASSPGQGGTEAFF. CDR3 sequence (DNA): TGTGCCAGCTCACCGGGACAGGGGGGGACTGAAGCTTTCTTT.

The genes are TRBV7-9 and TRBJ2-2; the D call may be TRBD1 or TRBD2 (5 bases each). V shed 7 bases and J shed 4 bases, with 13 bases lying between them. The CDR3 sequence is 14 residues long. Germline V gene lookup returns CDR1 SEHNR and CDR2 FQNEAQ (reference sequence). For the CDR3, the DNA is TGTGCCAGCACCCGAGGGGCTAGCACCGGGGAGCTGTTTTTT. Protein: CASTRGASTGELFF.

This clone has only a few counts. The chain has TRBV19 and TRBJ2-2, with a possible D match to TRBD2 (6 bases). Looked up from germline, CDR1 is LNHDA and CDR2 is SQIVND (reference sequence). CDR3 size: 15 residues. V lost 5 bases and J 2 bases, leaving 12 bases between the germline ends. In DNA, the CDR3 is TGTGCCAGTAGTCCCGGGACTTCCAACACCGGGGAGCTGTTTTTT. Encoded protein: CASSPGTSNTGELFF. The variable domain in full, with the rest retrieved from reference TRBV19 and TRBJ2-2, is DGGITQSPKYLFRKEGQNVTLSCEQNLNHDAMYWYRQDPGQGLRLIYYSQIVNDFQKGDIAEGYSVSREKKESFPLTVTSAQKNPTAFYLCASSPGTSNTGELFFGEGSRLTVL.

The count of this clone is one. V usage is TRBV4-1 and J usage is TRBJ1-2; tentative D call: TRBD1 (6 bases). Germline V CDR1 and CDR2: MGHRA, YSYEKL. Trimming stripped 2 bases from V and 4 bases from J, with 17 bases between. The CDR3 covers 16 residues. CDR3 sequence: CASSQSYRDTLYGYTF. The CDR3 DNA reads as TGCGCCAGCAGCCAAAGTTATCGGGACACCCTCTATGGCTACACCTTC.

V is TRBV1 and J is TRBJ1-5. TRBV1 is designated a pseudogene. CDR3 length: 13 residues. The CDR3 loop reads CTTPYHSNQPQHF. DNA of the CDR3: TGCACCACCCCATATCATAGCAATCAGCCCCAGCATTTT.

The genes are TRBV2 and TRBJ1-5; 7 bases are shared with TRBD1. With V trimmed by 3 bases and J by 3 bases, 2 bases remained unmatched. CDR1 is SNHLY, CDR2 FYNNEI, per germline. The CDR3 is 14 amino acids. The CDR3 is CASSDGQVNQPQHF. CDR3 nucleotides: TGTGCCAGCAGTGATGGACAGGTCAATCAGCCCCAGCATTTT.

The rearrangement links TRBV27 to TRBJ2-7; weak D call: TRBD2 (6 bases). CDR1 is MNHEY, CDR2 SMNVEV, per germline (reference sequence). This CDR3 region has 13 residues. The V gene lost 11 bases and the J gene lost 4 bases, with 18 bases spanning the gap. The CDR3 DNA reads TGTGCCGCCGCGCCGGGGGTAGCGTACGAGCAGTACTTC. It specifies CAAAPGVAYEQYF.

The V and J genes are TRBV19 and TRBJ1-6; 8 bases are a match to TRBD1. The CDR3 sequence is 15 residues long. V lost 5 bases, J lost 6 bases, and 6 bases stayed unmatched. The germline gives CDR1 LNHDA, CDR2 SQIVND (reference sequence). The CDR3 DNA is TGTGCCAGTAGTTCTCAGGGGGCAGGTAATTCACCCCTCCACTTT. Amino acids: CASSSQGAGNSPLHF.